The clone carrying this TCR beta chain was observed at least ten times. The antigen is undetermined. The source of the sample is a study of T-cell memory formation after mild COVID-19. About the research overall: Largely, TCR clusters stayed within a single donor.

Study outcomes and limitations: Confirmation of SARS-CoV-2 specificity was lacking for second-wave clones peaking day 37. Prior to infection, memory already included some responding clones, suggesting cross-reactive memory joined. Clones which contracted sat mainly in CM and EM if CD4+, and in EMRA if CD8+.

TCRdb analysed the 5' RACE reads with MiXCR anew, one entry per CDR3 protein. The sample has about 120,000 distinct CDR3 sequences, 15% to 20% seen once. The CDR3 spans 14 residues. Germline-derived CDR1 and CDR2 are MNHEY and SVGAGI. V lost 6 bases and J 7 bases, leaving 18 bases between the germline ends. Material for sequencing was PBMCs or a T cell subset sorted from them (not recorded which). The chain links TRBV6-5 to TRBJ1-1; TRBD1 is a possible D gene (6 bases). The sequence derives from an adult woman who had mild COVID-19 (a few samples of this study predate the infection). Cell type and time point are not known. The CDR3 DNA sequence: TGTGCCAGCAGATCAGGGAGGGGGGCAATTGAAGCTTTCTTT. Protein product: CASRSGRGAIEAFF.